The clone carrying this T cell receptor beta chain was detected many times. The antigen is unknown. The authors built TCR beta libraries using iRepertoire HTBI primers and Arm-PCR of CDR3 regions. TCRdb reanalysed the multiplex PCR reads using MiXCR and keeps one entry per CDR3 protein. The data show 350,000 to 400,000 distinct CDR3 sequences, around a sixth seen once. This entry comes from a study of regulatory T cells in long-lasting Graves disease. Study outcomes and limitations: Newly diagnosed patients had higher TCR diversity than persistent Graves' patients did.

Germline V lookup: CDR1 SEHNR, CDR2 FQNEAQ (reference sequence). The CDR3 runs to 15 residues. After removal of 4 bases from V and 5 bases from J, the junction contained 11 bases not matched to a gene. Time point here: newly diagnosed GD, antithyroid drugs for less than 3 months. Scientists built the TCR library using RNA that was extracted from PBMCs. The chain combines TRBV7-9 with TRBJ2-7; 7 nucleotides align to TRBD1. The receptor was derived from a female donor with Graves disease. Material: peripheral blood mononuclear cells (PBMCs), obtained at new diagnosis, from a patient treated with antithyroid drugs. CDR3 nucleotides: TGTGCCAGCAGCTCAACCGACAGGGTAGGGAACGAGCAGTACTTC. Encoded protein: CASSSTDRVGNEQYF.